This TCR beta chain was profiled in a study of early T cells in non-severe SARS-CoV-2 infection. Looking at the study overall: Sequencing was performed on bulk RNA from unsorted whole blood, leaving chains unpaired.

This CDR3 has 17 residues. V gave up 1 base and J gave up 0 bases, with 12 bases separating them. In germline, CDR1 is SGHVS, CDR2 FNYEAQ. Each CDR3 protein gets one entry after TCRdb re-called the 5' RACE reads with MiXCR. This sample yields roughly 80,000 distinct CDR3 sequences, of which over 13% are seen a single time; under 4% belongs to the top ten. This clonotype was observed at least ten times. The V and J genes are TRBV7-6 and TRBJ2-2; D remains unclear. The material sequenced was whole blood. The sequence was collected from an adult who was a healthcare worker with PCR-confirmed SARS-CoV-2 infection or an uninfected control (not recorded which). CDR3 nucleotides: TGTGCCAGCAGCTTAGAGTCCCGCGCTTCGAACACCGGGGAGCTGTTTTTT. Its protein product is CASSLESRASNTGELFF.